This record looks at one TCR beta chain sequence and its context. This entry is derived from a study of blood T cell repertoires in COVID-19. About the study: COVID-19 samples collected from the United States, Italy and Spain covered acute and convalescent phases. From T cells, B-cell-depleted T cells, or PBMCs came the material, which was cDNA or gDNA.

Authors' data handling: Reference gene primer amplification yielded estimated nucleated cell counts. Data came from immunoSEQ multiplex PCR; TCRdb stores just in-frame clones and leaves some out. From that table come the V and J calls and clone size; the DNA was used to work out D and trimming. This table holds about 250,000 clones, around 90% found once. Specimen: peripheral blood. The TCR comes from an elderly man with acute or convalescent COVID-19.

The CDR3 protein is CSVLKQGAETQYF. Here the CDR3 DNA reads TGCAGCGTTCTAAAACAGGGGGCAGAGACCCAGTACTTC. The chain links TRBV29-1 to TRBJ2-5; 9 bases map to TRBD1. The CDR3 loop spans 13 amino acids. Germline values: CDR1 SQVTM, CDR2 ANQGSEA. V trimming: 5 bases; J trimming: 4 bases; junction bases outside the gene matches: 5.